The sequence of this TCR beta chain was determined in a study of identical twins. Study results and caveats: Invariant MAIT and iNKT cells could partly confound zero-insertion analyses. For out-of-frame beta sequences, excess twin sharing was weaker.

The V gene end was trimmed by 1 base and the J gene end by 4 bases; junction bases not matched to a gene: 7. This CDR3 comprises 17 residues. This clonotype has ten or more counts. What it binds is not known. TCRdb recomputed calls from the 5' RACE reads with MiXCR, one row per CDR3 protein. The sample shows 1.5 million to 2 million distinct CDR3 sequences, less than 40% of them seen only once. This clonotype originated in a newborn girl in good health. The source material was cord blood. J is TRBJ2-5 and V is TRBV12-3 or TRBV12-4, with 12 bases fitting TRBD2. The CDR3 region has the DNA TGTGCCAGCAGTTTAGACCTCGGACTAGCGGGGACAGAGACCCAGTACTTC. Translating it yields CASSLDLGLAGTETQYF.